This entry features one TCR beta chain sequence. In the same sample, other DNA sequences code for this CDR3. This entry is derived from a study of OX40 agonist ivuxolimab in advanced cancers. The overall study: Ivuxolimab, an antibody acting as an agonist of OX40 (CD134), was used to treat patients.

The assay was immunoSEQ multiplex PCR, and TCRdb's table has in-frame clones only and misses some. Among 77,000 or so clones listed, less than 85% were seen once. With 4 bases clipped from V and 10 bases from J, the junction kept 12 bases outside the gene matches. CDR3 length: 16 residues. Per the germline V gene, CDR1 is SGDLS and CDR2 is YYNGEE. The sample was CD4+ or CD8+ T cells sorted from blood, taken in a trial of the OX40 agonist ivuxolimab. V is TRBV9 and J is TRBJ1-6; 9 bases line up with TRBD1. This TCR was sampled from an adult with an advanced solid tumor such as melanoma, head and neck, liver or kidney cancer. The CDR3 bases are TGTGCCAGCAGCCCACTTTCGGACAGGGGTATGTCACCCCTCCACTTT. Translating it yields CASSPLSDRGMSPLHF.